The 18 T cell receptor beta chains given below trace back to one sample, sequenced in a study of T cells in Graves' hyperthyroidism and ophthalmopathy. There were TCR beta CDR3 regions amplified from RNA transcripts. With the HTBI primer set, the TCR CDR3 went through a first round of RT-PCR. TCRdb redid the calling of the multiplex PCR reads with MiXCR, one entry per CDR3 protein. This sample has some 400,000 distinct CDR3 sequences, with roughly 14% found just once. The sequenced sample was blood. Receptors originate from a woman aged 55-75 years with Graves' hyperthyroidism.

This clonotype has ten or more counts. This rearrangement joins TRBV7-3 to TRBJ2-5; 11 bases match TRBD2. CDR1 is SGHTA and CDR2 is FQGTGA in the germline V gene. The CDR3 runs 20 residues. Germline trimming cut 3 bases from V and 3 bases from J; bases unmatched to any gene: 18. The CDR3 loop reads CASSLLADKTSGVGKETQYF. The CDR3 nucleotides are TGTGCCAGCAGCTTGTTGGCGGACAAGACTAGCGGGGTGGGGAAAGAGACCCAGTACTTC.

The chain is built from TRBV5-1 and TRBJ1-4; TRBD1 aligns across 10 bases. Germline CDR1 reads SGHRS; CDR2 reads YFSETQ. The CDR3 loop spans 15 amino acids. Unmatched junction bases numbered 8, after V lost 4 bases and J lost 8 bases. CDR3 coding DNA: TGCGCCAGCAGCCTTAGACAGGGGGCTAGAGAAAAACTGTTTTTT. Its translation is CASSLRQGAREKLFF.

Notes on this clonotype: A read error may account for a junction end that differs from germline. The chain employs TRBV9 and TRBJ2-2; 14 bases agree with TRBD2. This CDR3 spans 17 amino acids. Germline V gene sequence: CDR1 SGDLS, CDR2 YYNGEE. The CDR3 DNA reads TGTGCCAGCAGCCGGGGACTAGCGGGAGAGAACACCGGGGAGCTGGTTTTT. Its translation is CASSRGLAGENTGELVF.

For this clonotype: A much larger clone is a single base away; this may be a read error. The CDR3 is CASSVDGRAPEQYF. The CDR3, as DNA: TGTGCCAGCAGCGTAGACGGGAGGGCCCCCGAGCAGTACTTC. The V and J genes are TRBV9 and TRBJ2-7; TRBD2 matches 8 bases. The CDR3 extends over 14 amino acids. Germline loops: CDR1 SGDLS, CDR2 YYNGEE. V lost 0 bases to trimming and J lost 6 bases; unmatched junction nucleotides: 5. The variable domain in full, completed from reference TRBV9 and TRBJ2-7, reads DSGVTQTPKHLITATGQRVTLRCSPRSGDLSVYWYQQSLDQGLQFLIQYYNGEERAKGNILERFSAQQFPDLHSELNLSSLELGDSALYFCASSVDGRAPEQYFGPGTRLTVT.

This clonotype was recorded a few times. Mismatch with germline at one junction end may stem from a read error. The chain combines TRBV29-1 with TRBJ2-1; 9 nucleotides align to TRBD2. Germline CDR1 and CDR2: SQVTM and ANQGSEA. The CDR3 extends over 12 amino acids. CDR3 loop: CSGEGLAHEQFF. In nucleotides, the CDR3 is TGCAGCGGTGAAGGACTAGCGCATGAGCAGTTCTTC.

V gene TRBV29-1 combines with J gene TRBJ2-7; possibly TRBD1 for D (5 bases). The V gene's germline CDR1 is SQVTM and CDR2 ANQGSEA. The V end lost 2 bases, the J end lost 3 bases, and 8 bases lay between the germline ends. This CDR3 has 12 residues. For the CDR3, the DNA is TGCAGCGTTGAACGACAGAACTACGAGCAGTACTTC. Translated, it gives CSVERQNYEQYF.

This clonotype has just a few counts. This chain uses TRBV10-3 with TRBJ2-7, with D possibly matching TRBD1 (5 bases). V was trimmed by 4 bases and J by 2 bases, leaving 9 bases between them. The CDR3 has 13 residues. Germline V gene sequence: CDR1 ENHRY, CDR2 SYGVKD. CDR3 nucleotides: TGTGCCATCAGTGGGGGCGGAACCTACGAGCAGTACTTC. The encoded protein is CAISGGGTYEQYF.

The chain has TRBV30 and TRBJ2-1; D is tentatively TRBD1 or TRBD2 (5 bases each). The germline V gene encodes CDR1 GTSNPN and CDR2 SVGIG (reference sequence). The V gene lost 3 bases and the J gene lost 8 bases, with 14 bases spanning the gap. This CDR3 region has 13 residues. CDR3 coding DNA: TGTGCCTGGAGGGGGGACCAGTACGATGAGCAGTTCTTC. Its protein product is CAWRGDQYDEQFF.

V is TRBV7-9 and J is TRBJ2-7; 13 nucleotides match TRBD2. This CDR3 spans 16 amino acids. Germline values: CDR1 SEHNR, CDR2 FQNEAQ (reference sequence). V was clipped by 0 bases and J by 4 bases; unmatched bases: 3. CDR3 protein: CASSLARTSGSYEQYF. The DNA of the CDR3 is TGTGCCAGCAGCTTAGCTAGGACTAGCGGGAGTTACGAGCAGTACTTC.

This sequence joins TRBV5-4 and TRBJ2-5; no clear D gene. Trimming took 0 bases from V and 2 from J, leaving 8 bases between them. The CDR3 runs to 14 residues. Germline loops: CDR1 SGHNT, CDR2 YYREEE (reference sequence). The DNA of the CDR3 is TGTGCCAGCAGCTTGGAGGTGGGACAAGAGACCCAGTACTTC. Translation gives CASSLEVGQETQYF.

This clonotype was detected ten times or more. The chain uses TRBV20-1 and TRBJ1-4, with 7 bases identical to TRBD1. V gave up 0 bases and J gave up 10 bases; unmatched junction bases: 8. The CDR3 extends over 14 amino acids. The germline gives CDR1 DFQATT, CDR2 SNEGSKA (reference sequence). Here the CDR3 reads CSARDRQGLGKLFF. CDR3 coding DNA: TGCAGTGCTAGAGACCGACAGGGCTTGGGAAAACTGTTTTTT.

This clonotype was seen a few times. It may be a read error: a sequence one base away is much more abundant. The V call is TRBV3-1, the J call TRBJ1-1; D is undetermined. Trimming pared 1 base from V and 4 bases from J, leaving 13 bases between. The CDR3 is made up of 15 amino acids. Germline lookup yields CDR1 LGHDT and CDR2 YNNKEL (reference sequence). CDR3 in amino acids: CASSQVGARGTEAFF. CDR3 in DNA: TGTGCCAGCAGCCAAGTGGGCGCCCGGGGCACTGAAGCTTTCTTT.

This clonotype showed up many times. This chain links TRBV18 with TRBJ1-4, with TRBD1 as a possible D gene (6 bases). The germline V gene encodes CDR1 KGHSH and CDR2 LQKENI. The CDR3 is 16 amino acids. Trimming left V 1 base short and J 2 bases short, with 11 bases between. CDR3 DNA sequence: TGTGCCAGCTCACCACGAGGGGGGGCCACTAATGAAAAACTGTTTTTT. As protein: CASSPRGGATNEKLFF.

This clonotype was found many times. CDR3 nucleotides: TGTGCCAGCAGCTTATATAGGACAAGCAACGAGCAGTACTTC. Amino acid sequence: CASSLYRTSNEQYF. The J gene is TRBJ2-7, the V gene TRBV7-3; TRBD1 might be the D (5 bases). V was cut by 2 bases and J by 5 bases, with 13 bases left in between. Germline lookup yields CDR1 SGHTA and CDR2 FQGTGA. This CDR3 region has 14 residues.

As concerns this clonotype: The conserved phenylalanine or tryptophan is not found at the CDR3 terminus, so this likely reflects a read error. This rearrangement joins TRBV12-3 or TRBV12-4 to TRBJ2-2; D possibly uses TRBD1 or TRBD2 (6 bases each). V was pared by 4 bases and J by 4 bases, with 7 bases between. This CDR3 comprises 13 residues. CDR3 nucleotides: TGTGCCAGCAGTTGGGGGGCCACCGGGGAGCTGTTTCTT. Translation gives CASSWGATGELFL.

The genes are TRBV20-1 and TRBJ2-3; D not certain. This CDR3 is built from 11 residues. The V gene's germline CDR1 is DFQATT and CDR2 SNEGSKA (reference sequence). V was clipped by 2 bases and J by 2 bases, with 2 bases between them. This CDR3 reads CSARPTDTQYF. CDR3 bases: TGCAGTGCTAGACCCACAGATACGCAGTATTTT.

This clonotype showed up just a few times. This chain uses TRBV19 with TRBJ2-7, with 9 positions matching TRBD1. The CDR3 consists of 15 residues. Trimming took 5 bases from V and 0 from J; bases not matched to a gene: 5. Germline-derived CDR1 and CDR2 are LNHDA and SQIVND (reference sequence). The CDR3 DNA reads TGTGCCAGTAGTGTCGGGACAGGGAGCTCCTACGAGCAGTACTTC. The encoded protein is CASSVGTGSSYEQYF.

Many counts were recorded for this clonotype. This sequence joins TRBV3-1 and TRBJ2-1, with 14 bases matching TRBD2. The CDR3 is made up of 17 amino acids. With 2 bases clipped from V and 10 bases from J, the junction kept 10 bases outside the gene matches. CDR1 is LGHDT and CDR2 is YNNKEL in the germline V gene (reference sequence). CDR3 sequence reads: CASSQTAGTSGSGEQFF. CDR3 sequence (DNA): TGTGCCAGCAGCCAAACGGCCGGGACTAGCGGGAGTGGAGAGCAGTTCTTC.